Many counts were recorded for the clone carrying this TCR beta chain. The antigen is not known. The observed sequence ends 3 residues before the CDR3 terminus, with the missing tail filled in from the germline J gene. The entry originates in a study of T cell clonality in common variable immunodeficiency. Study-level findings and limits: Common variable immunodeficiency TCR beta sequences reportedly had fewer deletions and N-nucleotide insertions.

Germline V gene lookup returns CDR1 SGHTA and CDR2 FQGTGA. This CDR3 is built from 13 residues. V lost 2 bases and J lost 8, with 9 bases in between. Reduced serum IgG, IgA and/or IgM plus specific antibody deficiency defined CVID. Profiled with immunoSEQ multiplex PCR; TCRdb holds only in-frame clones, not every one. Observed are just over 25,000 clones, no singletons, with the top ten taking 24%. The material sequenced was peripheral blood mononuclear cells. The rearrangement joins TRBV7-3 to TRBJ1-4; D remains ambiguous. The sequence derives from a human donor with common variable immunodeficiency. The CDR3 sequence is CASSLYRGEKLFF. Partial CDR3 DNA: TGTGCCAGCAGCTTATACAGAGGCGAAAAA.